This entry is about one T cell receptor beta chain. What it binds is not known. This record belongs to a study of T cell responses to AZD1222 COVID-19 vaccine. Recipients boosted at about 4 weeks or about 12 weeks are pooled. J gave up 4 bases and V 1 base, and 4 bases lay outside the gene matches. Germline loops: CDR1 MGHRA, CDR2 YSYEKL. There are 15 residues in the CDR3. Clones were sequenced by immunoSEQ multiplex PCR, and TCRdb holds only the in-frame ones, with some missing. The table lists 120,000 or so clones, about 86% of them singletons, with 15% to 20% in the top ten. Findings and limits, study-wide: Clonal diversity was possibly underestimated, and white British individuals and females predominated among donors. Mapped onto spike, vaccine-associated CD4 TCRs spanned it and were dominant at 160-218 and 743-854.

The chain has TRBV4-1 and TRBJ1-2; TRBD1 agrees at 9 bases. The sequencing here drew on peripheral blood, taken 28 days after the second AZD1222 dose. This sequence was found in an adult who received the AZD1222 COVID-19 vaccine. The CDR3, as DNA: TGCGCCAGCAGCCAAGGGACAGGGGAGGTCTATGGCTACACCTTC. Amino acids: CASSQGTGEVYGYTF.